The 5 T cell receptor beta chains reported below all come from one sample, sequenced in a study of cytomegalovirus exposure and HLA in healthy donors. A multiplex PCR was run with 60 Vbeta primers and 13 Jbeta primers. The method was immunoSEQ multiplex PCR; TCRdb's version includes in-frame clones alone and lacks a portion of them. The sample yields about 140,000 clones, around 84% seen once. Sequencing input: PBMCs. The receptors were gathered from a man in his fifties or sixties in good health and CMV-seronegative.

This rearrangement joins TRBV9 to TRBJ1-2; D remains unclear. Germline V gene data show CDR1 as SGDLS and CDR2 as YYNGEE. The CDR3 has 16 amino acids. Trimming took 3 bases from V and 4 from J, leaving 19 bases between them. The CDR3 region has the DNA TGTGCCAGCAGCGGCCCGGTGGAGGGATTAACCTATGGCTACACCTTC. It encodes CASSGPVEGLTYGYTF.

The V gene is TRBV9, the J gene TRBJ2-7; D possibly corresponds to TRBD2 (5 bases). Trimming left V 1 base short and J 6 bases short, with 17 bases between. This CDR3 has 15 residues. In germline, CDR1 is SGDLS, CDR2 YYNGEE. The CDR3 loop is CASSVTVAPGSEQYF. The DNA of the CDR3 is TGTGCCAGCAGCGTAACCGTGGCCCCGGGGAGCGAGCAGTACTTC. Full variable domain (outside the CDR3, taken from reference TRBV9 and TRBJ2-7): DSGVTQTPKHLITATGQRVTLRCSPRSGDLSVYWYQQSLDQGLQFLIQYYNGEERAKGNILERFSAQQFPDLHSELNLSSLELGDSALYFCASSVTVAPGSEQYFGPGTRLTVT.

The V and J genes are TRBV18 and TRBJ2-1; 8 nucleotides agree with TRBD1. This CDR3 has 16 amino acids. V shed 2 bases and J 8 bases; nucleotides not matched to a gene: 11. Germline CDR1 reads KGHSH; CDR2 reads LQKENI. CDR3 DNA: TGTGCCAGCTCACCAGACGGCCGGACAGGGATCGATGAGCAGTTCTTC. Translating gives CASSPDGRTGIDEQFF.

In its sample, this clone was seen once. This chain's CDR3 is CASSLARASGRAVTDTQYF. The CDR3 coding sequence is TGCGCCAGCAGCTTGGCCCGGGCTAGCGGGAGGGCCGTCACAGATACGCAGTATTTT. This chain uses TRBV5-1 with TRBJ2-3; 12 nucleotides agree with TRBD2. The CDR3 consists of 19 residues. Germline CDR1 reads SGHRS; CDR2 reads YFSETQ. V was pared by 0 bases and J by 2 bases, with 10 bases of the junction left unmatched.

The genes are TRBV5-1 and TRBJ1-4; no definite D call. Trimming left V 0 bases short and J 0 bases short, with 6 bases between. Germline values: CDR1 SGHRS, CDR2 YFSETQ. There are 15 residues in the CDR3. The CDR3 region has the DNA TGCGCCAGCAGCTTGGCCGGGGCAACTAATGAAAAACTGTTTTTT. Translation gives CASSLAGATNEKLFF.